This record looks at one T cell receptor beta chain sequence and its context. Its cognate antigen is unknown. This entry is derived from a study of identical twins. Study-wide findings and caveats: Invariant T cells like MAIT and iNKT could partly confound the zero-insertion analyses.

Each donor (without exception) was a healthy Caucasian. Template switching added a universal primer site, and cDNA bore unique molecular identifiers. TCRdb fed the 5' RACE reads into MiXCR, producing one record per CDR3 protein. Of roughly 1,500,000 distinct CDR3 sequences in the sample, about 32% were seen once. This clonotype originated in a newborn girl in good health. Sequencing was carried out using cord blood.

CDR3 sequence (DNA): TGCAGTGCGGGAGCGTTAGGGACACTAGCTGAAGCTTTCTTT. Protein product: CSAGALGTLAEAFF. This sequence joins TRBV20-1 and TRBJ1-1, with D perhaps matching TRBD1 (6 bases). V lost 6 bases, J lost 6 bases, and 20 bases lay in between. CDR1 DFQATT and CDR2 SNEGSKA come from the germline V gene (reference sequence). The CDR3 has 14 amino acids.